One sample yielded the 10 T cell receptor beta chains listed below, sequenced in a study of fetal regulatory T cell absence and autoimmunity. The data were produced by immunoSEQ multiplex PCR, yet TCRdb's version contains in-frame clones alone and is incomplete. Of roughly 95,000 clones in the sample, around 72% were seen once. The sequencing sample was made of pancreas tissue. The receptors originated from a male donor with IPEX syndrome.

CDR3 in amino acids: CASSEGTEAFF. The CDR3 DNA sequence: TGCGCCAGCAGTGAGGGCACTGAAGCTTTCTTT. The V and J genes are TRBV10-1 and TRBJ1-1; D remains ambiguous. In germline, CDR1 is WNHNN, CDR2 SYGVQD (reference sequence). V was clipped by 2 bases and J by 4 bases, with 2 bases between them. CDR3 length: 11 residues.

The V and J genes are TRBV18 and TRBJ1-2, with 10 nucleotides matching TRBD1. Germline loops: CDR1 KGHSH, CDR2 LQKENI. The V and J ends lost 3 bases and 6 bases, in that order; junction bases with no gene match: 1. The CDR3 is 13 residues long. The CDR3 DNA is TGTGCCAGCTCACCCGACAGGGGGCATGGCTACACCTTC. Its translation is CASSPDRGHGYTF.

The rearrangement uses TRBV6-1 and TRBJ2-3, with D possibly being TRBD1 (5 bases). Trimming left V 3 bases short and J 7 bases short, with 14 bases between. CDR1 and CDR2 (germline): MNHNS, SASEGT. The CDR3 has 14 residues. The CDR3 reads CASSESKGVYTQYF. Written as DNA, the CDR3 is TGTGCCAGCAGTGAGAGTAAAGGGGTATATACGCAGTATTTT.

This clone was recorded a few times. The chain is built from TRBV10-3 and TRBJ1-4, with TRBD1 matching over 8 bases. In germline, CDR1 is ENHRY, CDR2 SYGVKD. V trimming: 2 bases; J trimming: 7 bases; junction bases outside the gene matches: 0. The CDR3 runs 13 residues. The CDR3 DNA reads as TGTGCCATCAGTGAGCAGGGGGCTGAAAAACTGTTTTTT. It translates to CAISEQGAEKLFF.

This clone was counted only a few times. This chain connects TRBV5-4 to TRBJ1-2; 7 nucleotides align to TRBD1. There are 14 residues in the CDR3. CDR1 and CDR2 (germline): SGHNT, YYREEE (reference sequence). The ends lost 4 bases at V and 8 bases at J; junction bases unmatched: 11. CDR3 region: CASSVQGGAYGYTF. The CDR3 DNA is TGTGCCAGCAGCGTTCAGGGGGGGGCCTACGGCTACACCTTC.

This chain uses TRBV13 with TRBJ1-2; D is uncertain. The CDR3 has 12 amino acids. The V gene lost 1 base and the J gene lost 8 bases, with 8 bases spanning the gap. The germline V gene has CDR1 PRHDT and CDR2 FYEKMQ (reference sequence). CDR3 amino acids: CASSLEFPGYTF. In nucleotides, the CDR3 is TGTGCCAGCAGCTTAGAATTCCCCGGCTACACCTTC.

The chain is built from TRBV13 and TRBJ2-1, with D perhaps given as TRBD1 or TRBD2 (7 bases each). CDR1 and CDR2 from the germline V gene are PRHDT and FYEKMQ (reference sequence). V was clipped by 5 bases and J by 2 bases, with 16 bases between them. The CDR3 has 16 residues. The CDR3 spells CASSPGGGHTYNEQFF. Written as DNA, the CDR3 is TGTGCCAGCAGCCCAGGGGGGGGGCATACCTACAATGAGCAGTTCTTC.

This clone has just a few counts. The rearrangement links TRBV19 to TRBJ1-2; TRBD1 matches 9 bases. Germline V gene data show CDR1 as LNHDA and CDR2 as SQIVND (reference sequence). The CDR3 has 16 residues. After removal of 4 bases from V and 8 bases from J, the junction contained 14 bases not matched to a gene. CDR3 DNA sequence: TGTGCCAGTAGTACGACGGGACAGGGAAGGTTCGTGGGCTACACCTTC. Residues: CASSTTGQGRFVGYTF.

This chain connects TRBV5-6 to TRBJ2-7; TRBD2 might be the D (6 bases). From germline, CDR1 is SGHDT and CDR2 YYEEEE. The germline V and J ends were trimmed by 0 bases and 5 bases, with 15 bases remaining between them. The CDR3 spans 15 residues. CDR3: CASSLGFGEVNEQYF. The CDR3 DNA reads as TGTGCCAGCAGCTTGGGTTTTGGGGAGGTTAACGAGCAGTACTTC.

The chain employs TRBV15 and TRBJ1-2; D may be TRBD1 (5 bases). The CDR3 consists of 14 residues. The V gene lost 0 bases and the J gene lost 2 bases, with 7 bases spanning the gap. Germline assignment: CDR1 LNHNV and CDR2 YYDKDF (reference sequence). The CDR3: CATSRDRVNYGYTF. The CDR3 DNA reads as TGTGCCACCAGCAGAGACAGGGTAAACTATGGCTACACCTTC.